This paragraph reports one T cell receptor (beta chain). The antigen remains unidentified. The entry originates in a study of T cells in Graves' hyperthyroidism and ophthalmopathy. Whole-study results and caveats: Most expanded thyroid clonotypes above 0.001 recurred in blood. With a median lead of roughly 6.8 months before onset, the model predicted ophthalmopathy.

It was RNA transcripts that yielded the amplified TCR beta CDR3 regions. First-round RT-PCR of the TCR CDR3 relied on the HTBI primer set. TCRdb ran MiXCR on the multiplex PCR reads and lists one entry per CDR3 protein. The sample has about 570,000 distinct CDR3 sequences, 40% to 55% seen once. This clonotype was sampled from an adult woman with Graves' disease, either hyperthyroidism or ophthalmopathy (not recorded which). Material for sequencing was peripheral blood or thyroid tissue (not recorded which).

The CDR3 loop is CATSREGRGNSPLHF. In DNA form, the CDR3 reads TGTGCCACCAGCAGAGAGGGCCGTGGTAATTCACCCCTCCACTTT. This rearrangement joins TRBV15 to TRBJ1-6; D not resolved. The CDR3 contains 15 residues. V was clipped by 0 bases and J by 6 bases, with 9 bases between them. Germline CDR1 reads LNHNV; CDR2 reads YYDKDF (reference sequence).